The 11 T cell receptor beta chains below were found in one sample sequenced in a study of shared T cell receptors in the human thymus. Sequencing was performed with immunoSEQ multiplex PCR; in TCRdb, only in-frame clones are kept and a portion is missing. The data contain some 700,000 clones, approximately 88% of them singletons. These sequences were also reported in another study, on human thymus T cells.

What was sequenced was thymocytes. These receptors all stem from a boy under two years old with a congenital heart defect.

This sequence joins TRBV30 and TRBJ2-7, with TRBD2 matching 9 bases. Per germline, CDR1 GTSNPN and CDR2 SVGIG (reference sequence). V shed 0 bases and J 5 bases; nucleotides not matched to a gene: 20. There are 19 residues in the CDR3. The CDR3 protein is CAWSVRGGGSGRLTNEQYF. Here the CDR3 DNA reads TGTGCCTGGAGTGTACGGGGAGGAGGGAGCGGGAGGCTGACTAACGAGCAGTACTTC. The full variable domain, its missing parts supplied by reference TRBV30 and TRBJ2-7, is SQTIHQWPATLVQPVGSPLSLECTVEGTSNPNLYWYRQAAGRGLQLLFYSVGIGQISSEVPQNLSASRPQDRQFILSSKKLLLSDSGFYLCAWSVRGGGSGRLTNEQYFGPGTRLTVT.

This chain joins TRBV28 and TRBJ2-7; no definite D call. Trimming took off 3 bases at V and 3 bases at J, with 15 bases between the two ends. CDR1 is MDHEN, CDR2 SYDVKM, per germline. This CDR3 has 15 residues. CDR3 amino acids: CASSFRVPPHYEQYF. CDR3 in DNA: TGTGCCAGCAGTTTCCGGGTCCCTCCTCACTACGAGCAGTACTTC.

The chain links TRBV5-8 to TRBJ1-5, with unresolved D. The CDR3 sequence is 14 residues long. Germline V CDR1 and CDR2: SGHTS, YDEGEE. V lost 0 bases and J lost 2, with 6 bases in between. DNA of the CDR3: TGTGCCAGCAGCTTGGGGCCAGGCAATCAGCCCCAGCATTTT. Protein product: CASSLGPGNQPQHF.

V and J are TRBV18 and TRBJ2-3; D is perhaps TRBD1 (5 bases). Germline V gene data show CDR1 as KGHSH and CDR2 as LQKENI. V was shortened by 3 bases and J by 0 bases, with 16 bases between the two germline ends. The CDR3 is 17 residues long. CDR3 coding DNA: TGTGCCAGCTCACCTCCAGGGTTTCCCTCTAGCACAGATACGCAGTATTTT. Translating gives CASSPPGFPSSTDTQYF. Complete variable domain (other parts from reference TRBV18 and TRBJ2-3): NAGVMQNPRHLVRRRGQEARLRCSPMKGHSHVYWYRQLPEEGLKFMVYLQKENIIDESGMPKERFSAEFPKEGPSILRIQQVVRGDSAAYFCASSPPGFPSSTDTQYFGPGTRLTVL.

The V gene is TRBV11-2, the J gene TRBJ2-4; 12 bases fit TRBD1. The CDR3 covers 16 residues. CDR1 is SGHAT, CDR2 FQNNGV, per germline. The V segment lost 5 bases and the J segment 8 bases; nucleotides outside the gene matches: 10. The CDR3 DNA sequence: TGTGCCAGCAGCCCCAGGGACAGGGGGCTTGGGGACATTCAGTACTTC. Its translation is CASSPRDRGLGDIQYF.

This clone was recorded a few times. This chain joins TRBV7-6 and TRBJ2-7, with D perhaps matching TRBD1 (7 bases). The V gene's germline CDR1 is SGHVS and CDR2 FNYEAQ. The CDR3 has 14 amino acids. Trimming took off 6 bases at V and 5 bases at J, with 17 bases between the two ends. In DNA, the CDR3 is TGTGCCAGCAGTCAACAGGGGACGGGGGACGAGCAGTACTTC. As protein: CASSQQGTGDEQYF.

This clone turned up a few times. The CDR3 nucleotides read TGCAGCGTTGACTGCGGGACTTACACCGGGGAGCTGTTTTTT. It encodes CSVDCGTYTGELFF. This sequence joins TRBV29-1 and TRBJ2-2; D may be TRBD2 (6 bases). The CDR3 runs to 14 residues. Germline CDR1 and CDR2: SQVTM and ANQGSEA. The ends were cut back, 3 bases at V and 3 bases at J, with 11 bases in the middle.

The chain has TRBV6-4 and TRBJ1-1; TRBD1 might be the D (5 bases). This CDR3 contains 18 residues. Germline CDR1 and CDR2: MRHNA and SNTAGT. V was pared by 5 bases and J by 0 bases, with 22 bases between. DNA of the CDR3: TGTGCCAGCAGTCCCGCAGGGCTCTCGTCTACGATGAACACTGAAGCTTTCTTT. Its translation: CASSPAGLSSTMNTEAFF.

This rearrangement joins TRBV6-1 to TRBJ2-7; D call uncertain. The CDR3 totals 12 residues. V lost 2 bases to trimming and J lost 9 bases, with 11 bases between them. CDR1 is MNHNS and CDR2 is SASEGT in the germline V gene. Here the CDR3 DNA reads TGTGCCAGCAGTGAATTGTGGGCCACGCAGTACTTC. This gives the protein CASSELWATQYF.

The rearrangement uses TRBV9 and TRBJ2-3; the match to TRBD2 covers 12 bases. J gave up 4 bases and V 2 bases, and 5 bases lay outside the gene matches. Germline lookup yields CDR1 SGDLS and CDR2 YYNGEE. CDR3 size: 16 residues. The CDR3 reads CASSVTSGSQADTQYF. DNA of the CDR3: TGTGCCAGCAGCGTGACTAGCGGGAGTCAGGCAGATACGCAGTATTTT.

The rearrangement uses TRBV9 and TRBJ1-1; 9 bases are shared with TRBD1. V dropped 3 bases and J dropped 6; count of bases not matched to a gene: 9. Looked up from germline, CDR1 is SGDLS and CDR2 is YYNGEE. This CDR3 region has 15 residues. CDR3 DNA sequence: TGTGCCAGCAGCGGGACAGGGGCCCTTAGGGCTGAAGCTTTCTTT. Protein sequence: CASSGTGALRAEAFF.